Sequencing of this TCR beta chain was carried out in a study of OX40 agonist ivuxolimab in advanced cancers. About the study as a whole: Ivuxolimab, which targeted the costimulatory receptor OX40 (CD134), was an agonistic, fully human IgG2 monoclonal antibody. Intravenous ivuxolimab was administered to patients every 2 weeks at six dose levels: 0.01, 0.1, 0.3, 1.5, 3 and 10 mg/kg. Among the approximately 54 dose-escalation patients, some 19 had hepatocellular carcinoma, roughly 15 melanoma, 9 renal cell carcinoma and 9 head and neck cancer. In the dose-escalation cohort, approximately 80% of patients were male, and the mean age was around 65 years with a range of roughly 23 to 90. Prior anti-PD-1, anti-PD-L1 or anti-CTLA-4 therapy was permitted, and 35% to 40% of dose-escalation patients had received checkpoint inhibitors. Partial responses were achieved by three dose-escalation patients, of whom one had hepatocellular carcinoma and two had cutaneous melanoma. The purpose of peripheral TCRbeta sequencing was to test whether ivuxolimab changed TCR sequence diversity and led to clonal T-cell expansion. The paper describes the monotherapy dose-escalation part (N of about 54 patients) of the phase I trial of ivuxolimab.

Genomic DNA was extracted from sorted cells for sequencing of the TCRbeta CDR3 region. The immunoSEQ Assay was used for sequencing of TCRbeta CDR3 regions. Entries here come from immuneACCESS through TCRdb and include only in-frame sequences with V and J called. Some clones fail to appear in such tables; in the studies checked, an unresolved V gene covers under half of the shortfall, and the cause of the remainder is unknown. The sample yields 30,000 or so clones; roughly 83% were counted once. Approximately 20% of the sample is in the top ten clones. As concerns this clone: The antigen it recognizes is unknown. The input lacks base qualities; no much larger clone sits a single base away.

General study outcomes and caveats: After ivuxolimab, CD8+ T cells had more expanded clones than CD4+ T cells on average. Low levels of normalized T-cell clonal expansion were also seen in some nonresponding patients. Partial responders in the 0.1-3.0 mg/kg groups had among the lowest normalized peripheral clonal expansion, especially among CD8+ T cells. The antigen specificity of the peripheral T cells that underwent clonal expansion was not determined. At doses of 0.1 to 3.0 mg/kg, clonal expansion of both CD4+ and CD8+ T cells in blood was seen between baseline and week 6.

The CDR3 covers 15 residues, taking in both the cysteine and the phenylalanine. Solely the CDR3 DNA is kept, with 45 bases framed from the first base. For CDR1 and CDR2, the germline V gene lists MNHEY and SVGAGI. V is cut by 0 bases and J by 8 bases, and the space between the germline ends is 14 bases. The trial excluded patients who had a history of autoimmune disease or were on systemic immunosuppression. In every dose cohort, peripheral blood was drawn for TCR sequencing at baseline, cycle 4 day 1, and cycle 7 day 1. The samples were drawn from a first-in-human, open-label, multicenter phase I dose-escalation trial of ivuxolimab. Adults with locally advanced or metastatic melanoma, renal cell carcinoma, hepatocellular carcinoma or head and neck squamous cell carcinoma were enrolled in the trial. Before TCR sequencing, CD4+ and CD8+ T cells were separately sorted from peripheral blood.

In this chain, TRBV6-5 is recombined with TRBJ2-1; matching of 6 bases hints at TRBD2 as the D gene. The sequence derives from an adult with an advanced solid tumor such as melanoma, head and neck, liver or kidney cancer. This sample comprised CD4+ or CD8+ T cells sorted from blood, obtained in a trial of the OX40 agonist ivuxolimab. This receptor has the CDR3 CASSYSGEAGDEQFF. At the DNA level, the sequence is TGTGCCAGCAGTTACTCTGGGGAGGCTGGGGATGAGCAGTTCTTC.